Sequencing of this T cell receptor (beta chain) was carried out in a study of beta chain features in type 1 diabetes. For the study at large: Examination spanned around 110 million sorted cells from all samples.

CDR3 length: 13 amino acids. Germline V gives CDR1 SGDLS, CDR2 YYNGEE. Trimming cost V 0 bases and J 5 bases, with 8 bases left between them. This clone showed up just a few times. Antigen unknown. Other nucleotide sequences in the sample specify the same CDR3. Sorting based on CD45RO/CCR7/CD25/CD127/CD95/CD27 separated CD4+ naive, central memory, regulatory and stem cell-like memory cells. The sequenced template was cDNA made from the entire isolated RNA. The protocol was immunoSEQ multiplex PCR, while the TCRdb copy is restricted to in-frame clones and leaves out a portion. Altogether some 240,000 clones are present, 16% being singletons, with the ten largest covering 0.065% to 0.095%. Study-wide findings and caveats: All four CD4+ subsets of Type 1 diabetes patients contained TCRB CDR3s that were moderately but significantly shorter. Within patients, naive, central memory and Treg TCRB repertoires seemed more similar than within healthy donors.

The TCR sequence derives from a man between 25 and 39 years old with type 1 diabetes. V and J are TRBV9 and TRBJ1-1; a weak D match, TRBD1 (5 bases). The sample taken for sequencing was naive CD4+ T cells from blood. The CDR3 DNA is TGTGCCAGCAGCGTAGAGGGGAGAACTGAAGCTTTCTTT. It translates to CASSVEGRTEAFF. The variable domain in full, with the rest retrieved from reference TRBV9 and TRBJ1-1, is DSGVTQTPKHLITATGQRVTLRCSPRSGDLSVYWYQQSLDQGLQFLIQYYNGEERAKGNILERFSAQQFPDLHSELNLSSLELGDSALYFCASSVEGRTEAFFGQGTRLTVV.